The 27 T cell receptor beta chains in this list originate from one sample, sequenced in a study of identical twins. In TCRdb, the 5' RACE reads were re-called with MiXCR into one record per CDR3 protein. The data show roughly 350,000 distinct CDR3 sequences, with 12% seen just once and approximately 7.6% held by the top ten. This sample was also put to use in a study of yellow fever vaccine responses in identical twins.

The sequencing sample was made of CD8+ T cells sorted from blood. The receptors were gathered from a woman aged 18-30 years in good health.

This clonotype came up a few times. CDR3 loop: CASSVPSGGGPNEQFF. DNA of the CDR3: TGTGCCAGCAGTGTGCCTAGCGGGGGCGGACCCAATGAGCAGTTCTTC. The chain uses TRBV2 and TRBJ2-1, with 10 bases matching TRBD2. From germline, CDR1 is SNHLY and CDR2 FYNNEI. The CDR3 totals 16 residues. With V trimmed by 4 bases and J by 6 bases, 9 bases remained unmatched.

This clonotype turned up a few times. The CDR3 loop is CSAALPEGATFAYNEQFF. The CDR3 nucleotides are TGCAGTGCTGCATTACCGGAGGGGGCTACTTTCGCCTACAATGAGCAGTTCTTC. The rearrangement links TRBV20-1 to TRBJ2-1; D possibly corresponds to TRBD1 (7 bases). Between the trimmed V and J ends, which lost 5 bases and 2 bases, there was a span of 25 bases. Germline-derived CDR1 and CDR2 are DFQATT and SNEGSKA (reference sequence). The CDR3 has 18 amino acids.

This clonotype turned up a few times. This CDR3 reads CASSPGLAGDRAKNIQYF. CDR3 nucleotide sequence: TGTGCCAGCAGCCCGGGACTAGCGGGAGATCGGGCCAAAAACATTCAGTACTTC. This sequence joins TRBV28 and TRBJ2-4, with 14 bases identical to TRBD2. The CDR3 spans 18 residues. In germline, CDR1 is MDHEN, CDR2 SYDVKM. J was trimmed by 1 base and V by 6 bases; bases with no gene match: 8. Filled out from reference TRBV28 and TRBJ2-4, the complete variable domain reads DVKVTQSSRYLVKRTGEKVFLECVQDMDHENMFWYRQDPGLGLRLIYFSYDVKMKEKGDIPEGYSVSREKKERFSLILESASTNQTSMYLCASSPGLAGDRAKNIQYFGAGTRLSVL.

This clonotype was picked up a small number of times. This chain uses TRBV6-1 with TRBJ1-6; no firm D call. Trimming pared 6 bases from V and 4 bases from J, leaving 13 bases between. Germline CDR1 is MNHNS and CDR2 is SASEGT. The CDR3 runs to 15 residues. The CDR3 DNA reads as TGTGCCAGCAGCCTTGAGGCATCGTATAATTCACCCCTCCACTTT. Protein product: CASSLEASYNSPLHF.

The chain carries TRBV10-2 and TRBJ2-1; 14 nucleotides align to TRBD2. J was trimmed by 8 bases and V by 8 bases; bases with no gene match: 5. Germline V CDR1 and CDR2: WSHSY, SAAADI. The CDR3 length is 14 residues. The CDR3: CASATSGRVDEQFF. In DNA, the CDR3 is TGCGCCAGCGCGACTAGCGGGAGGGTCGATGAGCAGTTCTTC.

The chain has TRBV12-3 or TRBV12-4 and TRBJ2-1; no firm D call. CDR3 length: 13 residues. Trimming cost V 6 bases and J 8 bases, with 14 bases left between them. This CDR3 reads CASSSTGWDEQFF. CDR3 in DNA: TGTGCCAGCAGCTCGACCGGGTGGGATGAGCAGTTCTTC.

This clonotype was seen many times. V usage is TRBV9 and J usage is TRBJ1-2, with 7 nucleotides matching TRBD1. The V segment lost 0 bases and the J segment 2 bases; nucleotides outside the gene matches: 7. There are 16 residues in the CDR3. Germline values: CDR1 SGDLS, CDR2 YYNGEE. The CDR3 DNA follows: TGTGCCAGCAGCGTAGATTTAACAGGGGACAACTATGGCTACACCTTC. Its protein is CASSVDLTGDNYGYTF.

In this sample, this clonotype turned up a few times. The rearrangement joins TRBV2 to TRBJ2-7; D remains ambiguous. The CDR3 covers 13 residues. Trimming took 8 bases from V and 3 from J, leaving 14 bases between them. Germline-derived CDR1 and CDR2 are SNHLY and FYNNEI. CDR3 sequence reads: CASYPLENYEQYV. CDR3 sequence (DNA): TGTGCCAGCTACCCCCTTGAGAACTACGAGCAGTACGTC.

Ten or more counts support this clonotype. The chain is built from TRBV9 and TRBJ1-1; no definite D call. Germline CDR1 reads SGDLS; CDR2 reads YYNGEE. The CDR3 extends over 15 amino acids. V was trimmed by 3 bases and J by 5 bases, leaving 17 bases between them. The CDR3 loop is CASSAEDGRGTEAFF. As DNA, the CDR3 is TGTGCCAGCAGCGCGGAGGACGGACGAGGGACTGAAGCTTTCTTT.

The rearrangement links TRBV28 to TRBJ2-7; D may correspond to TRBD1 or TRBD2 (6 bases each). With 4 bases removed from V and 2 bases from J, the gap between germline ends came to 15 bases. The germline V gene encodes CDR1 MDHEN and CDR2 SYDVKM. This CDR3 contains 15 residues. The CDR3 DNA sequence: TGTGCCAGCAGTTACGACAGGAGGGAGACCTACGAGCAGTACTTC. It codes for CASSYDRRETYEQYF.

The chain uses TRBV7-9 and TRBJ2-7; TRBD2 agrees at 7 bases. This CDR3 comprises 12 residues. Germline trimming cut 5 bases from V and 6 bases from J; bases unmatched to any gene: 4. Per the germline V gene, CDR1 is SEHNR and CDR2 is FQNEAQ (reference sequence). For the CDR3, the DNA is TGTGCCAGCAGCCCAAGGACTAGCGAGCAGTACTTC. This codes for CASSPRTSEQYF.

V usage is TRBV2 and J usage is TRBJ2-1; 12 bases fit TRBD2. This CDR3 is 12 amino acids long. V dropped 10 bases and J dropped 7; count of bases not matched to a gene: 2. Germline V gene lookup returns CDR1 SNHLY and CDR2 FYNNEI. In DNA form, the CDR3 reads TGTGCCACCGGGACTAGCGGGAATGAGCAGTTCTTC. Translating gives CATGTSGNEQFF.

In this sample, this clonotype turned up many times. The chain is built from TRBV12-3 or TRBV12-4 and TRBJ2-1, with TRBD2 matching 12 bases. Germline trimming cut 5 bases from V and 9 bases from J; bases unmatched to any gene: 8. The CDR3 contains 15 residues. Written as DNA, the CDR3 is TGTGCCAGCAGTCCCTCGTCTAGCGGGAGGGGTGAGCAGTTCTTC. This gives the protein CASSPSSSGRGEQFF.

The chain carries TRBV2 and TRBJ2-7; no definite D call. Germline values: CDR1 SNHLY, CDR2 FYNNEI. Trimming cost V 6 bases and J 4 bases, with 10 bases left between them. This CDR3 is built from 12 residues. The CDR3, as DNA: TGTGCCAGCAGGGAACCGAGTTACGAGCAGTACTTC. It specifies CASREPSYEQYF.

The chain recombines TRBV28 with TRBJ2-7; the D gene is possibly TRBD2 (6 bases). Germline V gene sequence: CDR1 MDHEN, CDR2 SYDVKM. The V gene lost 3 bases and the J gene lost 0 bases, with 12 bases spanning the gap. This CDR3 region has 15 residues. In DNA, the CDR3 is TGTGCCAGCAGTTTGATAGGGCGGGACTCCTACGAGCAGTACTTC. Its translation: CASSLIGRDSYEQYF.

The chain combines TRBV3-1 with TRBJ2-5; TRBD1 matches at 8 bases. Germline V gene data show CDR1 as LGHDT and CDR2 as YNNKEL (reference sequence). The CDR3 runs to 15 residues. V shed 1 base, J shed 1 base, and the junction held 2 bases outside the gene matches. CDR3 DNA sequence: TGTGCCAGCAGCCAAGGGGACAGGCGCCAAGAGACCCAGTACTTC. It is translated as CASSQGDRRQETQYF.

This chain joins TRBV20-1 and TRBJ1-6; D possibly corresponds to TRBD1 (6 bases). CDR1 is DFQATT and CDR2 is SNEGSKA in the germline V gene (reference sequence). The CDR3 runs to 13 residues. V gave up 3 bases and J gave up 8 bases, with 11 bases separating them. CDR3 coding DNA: TGCAGTGCTAGTGCAGGGGACTATTCACCCCTCCACTTT. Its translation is CSASAGDYSPLHF.

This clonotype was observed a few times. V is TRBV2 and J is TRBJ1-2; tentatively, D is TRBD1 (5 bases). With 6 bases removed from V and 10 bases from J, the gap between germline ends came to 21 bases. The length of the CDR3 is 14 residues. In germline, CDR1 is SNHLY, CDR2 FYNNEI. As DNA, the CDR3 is TGTGCCAGCAGAGACCGCGGGGCCTCCATCGACTACACCTTC. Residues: CASRDRGASIDYTF.

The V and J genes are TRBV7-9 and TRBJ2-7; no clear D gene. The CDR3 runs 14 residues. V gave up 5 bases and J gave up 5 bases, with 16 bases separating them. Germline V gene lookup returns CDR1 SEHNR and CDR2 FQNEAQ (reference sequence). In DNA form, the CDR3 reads TGTGCCAGCAGCGCCTCAGTAATGTCTGACGAGCAGTACTTC. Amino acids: CASSASVMSDEQYF.

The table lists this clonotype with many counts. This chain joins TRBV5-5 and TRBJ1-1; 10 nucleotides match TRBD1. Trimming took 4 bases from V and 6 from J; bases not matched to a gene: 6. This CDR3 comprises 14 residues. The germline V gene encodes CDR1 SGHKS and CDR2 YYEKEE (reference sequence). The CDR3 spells CASSLGQGEPEAFF. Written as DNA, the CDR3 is TGTGCCAGCAGCCTAGGACAGGGGGAGCCTGAAGCTTTCTTT.

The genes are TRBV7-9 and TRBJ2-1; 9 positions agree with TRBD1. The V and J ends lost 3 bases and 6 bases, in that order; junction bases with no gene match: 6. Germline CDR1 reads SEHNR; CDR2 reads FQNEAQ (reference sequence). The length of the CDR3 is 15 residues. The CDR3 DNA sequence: TGTGCCAGCAGCTTGGGGACAGGGCTCATCAATGAGCAGTTCTTC. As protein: CASSLGTGLINEQFF. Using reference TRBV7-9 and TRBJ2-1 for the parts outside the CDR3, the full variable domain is DTGVSQNPRHKITKRGQNVTFRCDPISEHNRLYWYRQTLGQGPEFLTYFQNEAQLEKSRLLSDRFSAERPKGSFSTLEIQRTEQGDSAMYLCASSLGTGLINEQFFGPGTRLTVL.

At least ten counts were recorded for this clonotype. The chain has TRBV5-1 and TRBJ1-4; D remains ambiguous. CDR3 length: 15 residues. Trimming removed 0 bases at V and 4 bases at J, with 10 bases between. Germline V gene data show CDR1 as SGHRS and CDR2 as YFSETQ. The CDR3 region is CASSLVSGVNEKLFF. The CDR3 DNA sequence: TGCGCCAGCAGCTTGGTATCCGGGGTTAATGAAAAACTGTTTTTT.

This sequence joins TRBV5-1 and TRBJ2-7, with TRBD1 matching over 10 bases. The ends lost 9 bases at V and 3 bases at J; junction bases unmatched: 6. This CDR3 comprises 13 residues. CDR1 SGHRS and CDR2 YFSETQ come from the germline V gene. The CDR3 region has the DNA TGCGCCAACCCGGGACAGGGGATCTACGAGCAGTACGTC. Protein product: CANPGQGIYEQYV.

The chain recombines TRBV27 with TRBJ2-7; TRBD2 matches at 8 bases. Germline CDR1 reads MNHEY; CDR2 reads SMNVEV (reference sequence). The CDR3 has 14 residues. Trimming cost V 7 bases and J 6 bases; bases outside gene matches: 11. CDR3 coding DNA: TGTGCCAGCAAAGAGGCGGGAGGTTCCGGCGAGCAGTACTTC. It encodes CASKEAGGSGEQYF.

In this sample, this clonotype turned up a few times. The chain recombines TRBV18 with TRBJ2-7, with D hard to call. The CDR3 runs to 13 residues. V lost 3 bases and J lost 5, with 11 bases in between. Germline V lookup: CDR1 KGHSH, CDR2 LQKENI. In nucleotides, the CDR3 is TGTGCCAGCTCACCCCGGTCCGGCGACGAGCAGTACTTC. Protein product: CASSPRSGDEQYF.

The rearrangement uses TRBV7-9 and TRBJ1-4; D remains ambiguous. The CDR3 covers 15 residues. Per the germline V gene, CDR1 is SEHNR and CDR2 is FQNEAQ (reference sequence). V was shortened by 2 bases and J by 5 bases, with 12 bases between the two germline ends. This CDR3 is CASSLISRRNEKLFF. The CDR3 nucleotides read TGTGCCAGCAGCTTAATCAGCAGGAGAAATGAAAAACTGTTTTTT.

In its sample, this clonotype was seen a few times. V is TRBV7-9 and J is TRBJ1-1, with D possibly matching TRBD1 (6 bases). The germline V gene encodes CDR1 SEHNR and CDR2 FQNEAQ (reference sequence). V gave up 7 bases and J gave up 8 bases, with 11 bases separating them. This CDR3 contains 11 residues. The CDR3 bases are TGTGCCAGCAACCCTGACAGGGAAGCTTTCTTT. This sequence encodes CASNPDREAFF.